This T cell receptor (beta chain) was retrieved from a study of CD8+ T cells in alopecia areata. Study-wide context: Twice a day, 5 to 10 mg of oral tofacitinib was administered to treated patients. Using the percentage of affected scalp area, treated patients' severity was scored.

Germline-derived CDR1 and CDR2 are SQVTM and ANQGSEA. V dropped 6 bases and J dropped 7; count of bases not matched to a gene: 4. The CDR3 is 13 residues long. Treatment given: oral pan-JAK inhibitor, 5-10 mg twice daily. Extracted from the samples, RNA was reverse transcribed into cDNA to serve as the sequencing template. TCRdb's copy holds only in-frame clones and misses some; the assay was immunoSEQ multiplex PCR. The sample lists approximately 210,000 clones; approximately 72% were seen once. The sample in question was CD4+ T cells sorted from blood, obtained at approximately week 45, from a patient treated with tofacitinib. This receptor was identified in a human donor with alopecia areata. The chain joins TRBV29-1 to TRBJ2-3; 13 positions match TRBD2. The CDR3: CSVPGTSGNTQYF. CDR3 nucleotide sequence: TGCAGCGTCCCCGGGACTAGCGGGAATACGCAGTATTTT.